These 5 T cell receptor beta chains were all obtained from the same sample, sequenced in a study of shared clonotypes between healthy human individuals. Profiling relied on immunoSEQ multiplex PCR, and the TCRdb table lists in-frame clones only, not all of them. Of over 850,000 clones listed, around 78% are singletons. The sequencing sample was made of memory CD4+ T cells from PBMCs. Subset denoted: CD45RA-negative fraction. Source of these receptors: a man in his late teens or twenties in good health. Some clones in this sample may be carry-over from other donors' samples.

This clone has only one observation. A far larger clone is one nucleotide away, so this likely arose from a read error. This sample includes further DNA sequences coding for the same CDR3. The chain uses TRBV29-1 and TRBJ2-3; 10 bases are a match to TRBD1. CDR1 is SQVTM and CDR2 is ANQGSEA in the germline V gene. J was trimmed by 2 bases and V by 4 bases; bases with no gene match: 3. There are 14 residues in the CDR3. The CDR3 spells CSVGQGAPTDTQYF. CDR3 coding DNA: TGCAGCGTTGGACAGGGGGCCCCCACAGATACGCAGTATTTT.

This clone turned up a few times. This chain links TRBV28 with TRBJ1-2; 9 bases fit TRBD1. The CDR3 loop spans 15 amino acids. With 5 bases clipped from V and 2 bases from J, the junction kept 6 bases outside the gene matches. Germline lookup yields CDR1 MDHEN and CDR2 SYDVKM. The CDR3 coding sequence is TGTGCCAGCAGTCCACTAGGACAGGGGAACTATGGCTACACCTTC. Protein sequence: CASSPLGQGNYGYTF.

V usage is TRBV5-6 and J usage is TRBJ1-2; no clear D. V lost 4 bases and J 8 bases, leaving 12 bases between the germline ends. The CDR3 runs to 12 residues. The germline gives CDR1 SGHDT, CDR2 YYEEEE. The CDR3 protein is CASSRQGRGYTF. CDR3 in DNA: TGTGCCAGCAGCCGGCAAGGGAGGGGCTACACCTTC. The full variable domain, rest sourced from reference TRBV5-6 and TRBJ1-2, is DAGVTQSPTHLIKTRGQQVTLRCSPKSGHDTVSWYQQALGQGPQFIFQYYEEEERQRGNFPDRFSGHQFPNYSSELNVNALLLGDSALYLCASSRQGRGYTFGSGTRLTVV.

V usage is TRBV5-1 and J usage is TRBJ2-5; TRBD1 agrees at 8 bases. The V gene end was trimmed by 5 bases and the J gene end by 3 bases; junction bases not matched to a gene: 3. CDR3 size: 13 residues. The germline V gene has CDR1 SGHRS and CDR2 YFSETQ. The CDR3 here is CASSRTGKETQYF. CDR3 nucleotides: TGCGCCAGCAGTAGGACAGGGAAAGAGACCCAGTACTTC.

Only a few counts were recorded for this clone. V and J are TRBV4-3 and TRBJ2-7; tentative D call: TRBD2 (5 bases). Germline lookup yields CDR1 LGHNA and CDR2 YSLEER. Between the trimmed V and J ends, which lost 1 base and 3 bases, there was a span of 16 bases. The CDR3 extends over 16 amino acids. The CDR3 here is CASSQAMGATFYEQYF. Written as DNA, the CDR3 is TGCGCCAGCAGCCAAGCAATGGGAGCGACATTCTACGAGCAGTACTTC.